This TCR beta chain emerged from a study of blood T cell repertoires in COVID-19 (dated by TCRdb to 2018 to 2021). Broadly, across the study: Samples from collaborators originated in the United States, Italy and Spain and spanned both the acute and convalescent phases of COVID-19. The material from the prospective study consisted of cDNA or gDNA derived from T cells, B-cell-depleted T cells, or PBMCs. Deeply sampled blood TCRbeta repertoires from subjects exposed to, actively infected with, or recovered from COVID-19 were included in the dataset. The repertoires were released in a freely available public database intended as a resource for research on the immune response to SARS-CoV-2. Samples came from the ongoing ImmuneRACE study (first 160 participants) plus 1,254 subjects from 6 global collaborators. The sample metadata nearly always contained a de-identified subject ID, COVID-19 status, age in years and sex. Where available, HLA class I and class II types were taken from metadata supplied by the sample provider and were not determined by assay-based typing. Study-wide findings and limitations: The quantity of clinical and demographic metadata differed by source and by participant and was supplied without curation.

Comments on this clone: Its antigen is unknown. The sample holds no much larger clone one base away, and base qualities are not on file.

The V and J ends are trimmed by 6 bases and 7 bases, leaving 13 bases between them. Including the terminal cysteine and phenylalanine, the CDR3 comprises 13 residues. Here the CDR3 DNA is all that survives: 39 bases in frame from base 1. One collaborating source in Seattle enrolled patients while the patients were actively infected and followed the patients over time throughout the course of disease. Whole blood was collected in K2EDTA tubes by collaborating institutions according to the institutions' own protocols. Collaborator samples were shipped for TCRbeta analysis as frozen whole blood, isolated PBMCs, or DNA extracted from either sample type. TCRbeta CDR3 regions were amplified from genomic DNA by means of the immunoSEQ Assay, a bias-controlled multiplex PCR. On the study's bioinformatics: The number of nucleated cells in each sample was estimated by amplification of reference gene primers within the assay. To quantify the absolute abundance of each unique TCRbeta CDR3 rearrangement, sequence reads were collapsed and filtered. Productive Simpson clonality was computed per sample as the square root of Simpson's diversity index over productive rearrangements. TCRdb mirrors the immuneACCESS table, restricted to in-frame sequences. Some clones are absent from its copies; in checked studies, under half trace to an unresolved V gene, and the reason for the others is unknown. The V and J calls and clone size come from that table; D and trimming were worked out from the DNA. The sample data list approximately 210,000 clones, and about 82% of these were observed just once. Of the sample, roughly 0.91% is held by the ten largest clones.

This chain joins TRBV12-3 or TRBV12-4 to TRBJ2-1; matching of 6 bases hints at TRBD1 as the D gene. The TCR sequence derives from a man aged 60-69 years with COVID-19, enrolled during active disease. Material for sequencing was peripheral blood. The DNA sequence is TGTGCCAGCAGGGACAGTAACGGAAATGAGCAGTTCTTC. Its protein product is CASRDSNGNEQFF.